The rows below give T cell receptor beta chains drawn from one sample of a study of shared clonotypes between healthy human individuals. Profiled with immunoSEQ multiplex PCR; TCRdb holds only in-frame clones, not every one. The sample shows nearly 500,000 clones, around 80% of them seen only once. Sequenced: PBMCs. These receptor sequences come from a middle-aged woman in good health. Some clones in this sample may be carry-over from other donors' samples. Each CDR3 is given with its conserved first and last residue. The D gene is left open where the match is weak. Size is stated for part of the rows, as once, few or many counts, or as a class when the clone is expanded.

V	D	J	size	DNA	CDR3
TRBV27	-	TRBJ2-7	-	TGTGCCAGCAGTAAGCTAGCCCCTCTGTACGAGCAGTACTTC	CASSKLAPLYEQYF
TRBV9	-	TRBJ2-2	-	TGTGCCAGCAGCCAGAACCTTGGCACCGGGGAGCTGTTTTTT	CASSQNLGTGELFF
TRBV29-1	TRBD2	TRBJ2-1	few	TGCAGCGTTGAAGATCTTTCAGCGGGGACCCGGGTAGGTGAGCAGTTCTTC	CSVEDLSAGTRVGEQFF
TRBV5-1	-	TRBJ1-6	-	TGCGCCAGCAGCTTGGCTGGGCAGGGGAATTCACCCCTCCACTTT	CASSLAGQGNSPLHF
TRBV7-3	-	TRBJ2-5	-	TGTGCCAGCAGCTTAAGCGGGAACCAAGAGACCCAGTACTTC	CASSLSGNQETQYF
TRBV7-3	-	TRBJ2-3	-	TGTGCCAGCAGCTCAGACTCCAACACAGATACGCAGTATTTT	CASSSDSNTDTQYF
TRBV28	-	TRBJ1-5	-	TGTGCCAGCAGTACCACCCGGGACACCCCCCGCAATCAGCCCCAGCATTTT	CASSTTRDTPRNQPQHF
TRBV7-9	-	TRBJ2-1	-	TGTGCCAGCAGCTTAGACGGTTCCTACAATGAGCAGTTCTTC	CASSLDGSYNEQFF
TRBV7-2	TRBD2	TRBJ2-7	-	TGTGCCAGCAGCTTACGTAGCGGGATGGGATACGAGCAGTACTTC	CASSLRSGMGYEQYF
TRBV28	-	TRBJ1-3	-	TGTGCCAGCAGTTTCCGAATTTTTGCCCGGACTAGCTCTGGAAACACCATATATTTT	CASSFRIFARTSSGNTIYF
TRBV9	-	TRBJ2-2	few	TGTGCCAGCAGCACCTCCGATACGAACACCGGGGAGCTGTTTTTT	CASSTSDTNTGELFF
TRBV5-4	TRBD2	TRBJ2-7	-	TGTGCCAGCAGTCAAGCCCTAGCGGGAGCGAGCAACGAGCAGTACTTC	CASSQALAGASNEQYF
TRBV5-1	-	TRBJ1-3	-	TGCGCCAGCAGCCAAGGGGGGACGAGGGGAAACACCATATATTTT	CASSQGGTRGNTIYF
TRBV19	TRBD2	TRBJ2-4	few	TGTGCCAGTAGTATAGAACTAGCGGCAAACATTCAGTACTTC	CASSIELAANIQYF
TRBV7-8	-	TRBJ2-1	-	TGTGCCAGCAGCCCTCATGGGCAACGGAATGAGCAGTTCTTC	CASSPHGQRNEQFF
TRBV6-1	TRBD2	TRBJ2-7	-	TGTGCCAGCAGTGTAGGTAGCGGGAGATACGAGCAGTACTTC	CASSVGSGRYEQYF
TRBV7-9	-	TRBJ2-3	-	TGTGCCAGCAGCCAATTCGGGGGTACTAGCACAGATACGCAGTATTTT	CASSQFGGTSTDTQYF
TRBV29-1	-	TRBJ2-2	-	TGCAGCGCAGGGAACACCGGGGAGCTGTTTTTT	CSAGNTGELFF
TRBV11-2	TRBD2	TRBJ2-7	-	TGTGCCAGCAGCTTAAGGACTAGCGGAGACTACGAGCAGTACTTC	CASSLRTSGDYEQYF
TRBV4-2	TRBD2	TRBJ2-1	-	TGTGCCAGCAGCCTAAGGACTAGCGGGATCGGCTACAATGAGCAGTTCTTC	CASSLRTSGIGYNEQFF
TRBV29-1	-	TRBJ2-1	-	TGCAGCGTTCCGCTAGGTTCCAATGAGCAGTTCTTC	CSVPLGSNEQFF
TRBV4-2	-	TRBJ2-1	-	TGTGCCAGCAGCCAAGGTGGGAGCTCCTACAATGAGCAGTTCTTC	CASSQGGSSYNEQFF
TRBV5-4	-	TRBJ2-7	-	TGTGCCAGCAGCCAACAAACAGGGACCTACGAGCAGTACTTC	CASSQQTGTYEQYF
TRBV27	-	TRBJ1-1	-	TGTGCCAGCAGTTCCCTCAGGGACACTGAGGCTTTCTTT	CASSSLRDTEAFF
TRBV7-9	-	TRBJ2-1	-	TGTGCCAGCAGCTTAGGGGGGGCGCAGGGCAATGAGCAGTTCTTC	CASSLGGAQGNEQFF
TRBV29-1	-	TRBJ2-6	-	TGCAGCGTCGCAGGATCCTCTGGGGCCAACGTCCTGACTTTC	CSVAGSSGANVLTF
TRBV7-8	TRBD1	TRBJ1-5	-	TGTGCCAGCAGCTCAGCGACAGGGGGCAGCAATCAGCCCCAGCATTTT	CASSSATGGSNQPQHF
TRBV5-1	-	TRBJ2-7	-	TGCGCCAGCAGCACCACAGGCCATCCCTACGAGCAGTACTTC	CASSTTGHPYEQYF
TRBV19	TRBD2	TRBJ2-5	-	TGTGCCAGTACTGTAGCGGGAGAGGAAGAGACCCAGTACTTC	CASTVAGEEETQYF
TRBV7-9	TRBD2	TRBJ2-1	-	TGTGTCAGCAGCTTAGGGACTAACCGGGCAAGTGAGCAGTTCTTC	CVSSLGTNRASEQFF
TRBV29-1	TRBD2	TRBJ2-7	-	TGCAGCGTGGGGAGAGCGGGAGCCGGGGAGCAGTACTTC	CSVGRAGAGEQYF
TRBV7-2	-	TRBJ1-2	-	TGTGCCAGCAGCGCCCCGGGGGGACAAGATTATGGCTACACCTTC	CASSAPGGQDYGYTF
TRBV6-1	TRBD1	TRBJ1-2	-	TGTGCCAGCAGTGAAACCCTATTGACAGGGGCCTACACCTTC	CASSETLLTGAYTF
TRBV29-1	-	TRBJ2-1	-	TGCAGCGTTGAAGAGGGGGCAGGGGAGCAGTTCTTC	CSVEEGAGEQFF
TRBV30	-	TRBJ1-1	once	TGTGCCTGGGATGCTGCCGTGAACACTGAAGCTTTCTTT	CAWDAAVNTEAFF
TRBV5-1	-	TRBJ1-1	-	TGCGCCAGCAGCTTGGGATCGGAGGGATACACTGAAGCTTTCTTT	CASSLGSEGYTEAFF
TRBV7-6	-	TRBJ2-1	many	TGTGCCAGCAGCTTAGCCCCTCGCGAGCAGTTCTTC	CASSLAPREQFF
TRBV7-9	TRBD1	TRBJ2-7	-	TGTGCCAGCACCGCAACTACAGGGGGCGGATACGAGCAGTACTTC	CASTATTGGGYEQYF
TRBV27	TRBD2	TRBJ2-1	-	TGTGCCGGCGGGGGGAAACAGATCTCCTACAATGAGCAGTTCTTC	CAGGGKQISYNEQFF
TRBV9	-	TRBJ2-2	few	TGTGCCAGCCAGCGGAGTGGGAACACCGGGGAGCTGTTTTTT	CASQRSGNTGELFF
TRBV28	-	TRBJ2-5	few	TGTGCCAGCAGCTCCGACAGGTACGAGGAGACCCAGTACTTC	CASSSDRYEETQYF
TRBV7-6	-	TRBJ2-7	many	TGTGCCAGCAGCTTAGCCCAATACACCTACGAGCAGTACTTC	CASSLAQYTYEQYF
TRBV7-9	-	TRBJ2-7	-	TGTGCCAGCAGCTTTTCGGCAGGGCCCTCCTACGAGCAGTACTTC	CASSFSAGPSYEQYF
TRBV27	TRBD2	TRBJ2-7	few	TGTGCCAGCAGTTTATTAACCGGGAGGGCCATCCACGAGCAGTACTTC	CASSLLTGRAIHEQYF
TRBV18	TRBD1	TRBJ2-3	-	TGTGCCAGCTCACTGGGACAGGGAAACACAGATACGCAGTATTTT	CASSLGQGNTDTQYF
TRBV7-3	TRBD2	TRBJ2-5	-	TGTGCCAGCAGCTTAAAAAGGGTTACGGGAGGGGCGGAGACCCAGTACTTC	CASSLKRVTGGAETQYF
TRBV11-1	-	TRBJ2-1	few	TGTGCCAGCACCCTGGGGGGAAGCGCGTACAATGAGCAGTTCTTC	CASTLGGSAYNEQFF
TRBV7-2	-	TRBJ1-5	-	TGTGCCAGCAGCTCGGGACGGAGCAATCAGCCCCAGCATTTT	CASSSGRSNQPQHF
TRBV2	TRBD2	TRBJ2-4	-	TGTGCCAGCATGCGGGAGACCAAAAACATTCAGTACTTC	CASMRETKNIQYF
TRBV11-3	-	TRBJ2-2	once	TGTGCCAGCAGCCTTAGGCGTGCCGGTCGGACCGGGGAGCTGTTTTTT	CASSLRRAGRTGELFF
TRBV2	-	TRBJ2-7	-	TGTGCCAGCACTCTAAACTACGAGCAGTACTTC	CASTLNYEQYF
TRBV7-2	-	TRBJ1-1	-	TGTGCCAGCAGCCCCCATCAGGGCTACACTGAAGCTTTCTTT	CASSPHQGYTEAFF
TRBV4-3	-	TRBJ2-6	-	TGCGCCAGCAGCCAAGAAGGTCGAGGGTCGAGGGGGGCCAACGTCCTGACTTTC	CASSQEGRGSRGANVLTF
TRBV29-1	-	TRBJ2-1	-	TGCAGTGCCGTCCAGCCCTACAATGAGCAGTTCTTC	CSAVQPYNEQFF
TRBV9	TRBD2	TRBJ2-2	-	TGTGCCAGCAGCGCCGGTTCTAGCGGGGTTACCGGGGAGCTGTTTTTT	CASSAGSSGVTGELFF